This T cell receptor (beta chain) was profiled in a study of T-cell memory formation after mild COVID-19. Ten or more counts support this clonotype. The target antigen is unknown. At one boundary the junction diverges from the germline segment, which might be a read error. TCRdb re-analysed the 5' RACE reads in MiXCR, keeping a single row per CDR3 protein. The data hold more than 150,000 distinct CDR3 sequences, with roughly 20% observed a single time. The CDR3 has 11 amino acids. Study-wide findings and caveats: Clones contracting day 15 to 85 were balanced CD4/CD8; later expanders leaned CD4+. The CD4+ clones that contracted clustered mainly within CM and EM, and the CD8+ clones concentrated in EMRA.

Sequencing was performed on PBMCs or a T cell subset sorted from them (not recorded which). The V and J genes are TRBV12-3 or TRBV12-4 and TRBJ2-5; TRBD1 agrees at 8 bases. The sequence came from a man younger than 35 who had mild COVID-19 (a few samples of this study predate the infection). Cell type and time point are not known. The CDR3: CASSSSTGVMF. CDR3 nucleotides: TGTGCCAGCAGTTCCTCGACAGGGGTAATGTTC.